The 19 T cell receptor beta chains below all came from one sample that was sequenced in a study of blood T cell repertoires in COVID-19. Data came from immunoSEQ multiplex PCR; TCRdb stores just in-frame clones and leaves some out. The sample carries about 220,000 clones, 80% to 85% recorded once. The specimen was peripheral blood. The source of these receptors is a woman between 55 and 75 years old with acute or convalescent COVID-19.

The genes are TRBV11-2 and TRBJ2-7; TRBD2 agrees at 7 bases. The CDR3 has 15 amino acids. V trimming: 5 bases; J trimming: 0 bases; junction bases outside the gene matches: 7. Germline V gene sequence: CDR1 SGHAT, CDR2 FQNNGV. The CDR3 DNA follows: TGTGCCAGCAGCAGTAGCGGGTCCAGCTCCTACGAGCAGTACTTC. This translates into CASSSSGSSSYEQYF.

V and J are TRBV2 and TRBJ2-3; the match to TRBD2 covers 10 bases. This CDR3 comprises 16 residues. Germline CDR1 and CDR2: SNHLY and FYNNEI. J lost 4 bases, V lost 6 bases, and 10 bases had no gene match. The CDR3 loop reads CASSQLASGGADTQYF. DNA of the CDR3: TGTGCCAGCAGCCAACTGGCTAGCGGGGGAGCAGATACGCAGTATTTT. Variable domain in full (rest from reference TRBV2 and TRBJ2-3): EPEVTQTPSHQVTQMGQEVILRCVPISNHLYFYWYRQILGQKVEFLVSFYNNEISEKSEIFDDQFSVERPDGSNFTLKIRSTKLEDSAMYFCASSQLASGGADTQYFGPGTRLTVL.

The chain joins TRBV5-4 to TRBJ2-3; 11 bases align to TRBD2. The CDR3 is made up of 16 amino acids. V lost 5 bases, J lost 3 bases, and 8 bases stayed unmatched. Germline V CDR1 and CDR2: SGHNT, YYREEE (reference sequence). The CDR3 spells CASRPIAGGLTDTQYF. For the CDR3, the DNA is TGTGCCAGCAGACCAATAGCGGGGGGGCTTACAGATACGCAGTATTTT. The variable domain in full, completed from reference TRBV5-4 and TRBJ2-3, reads ETGVTQSPTHLIKTRGQQVTLRCSSQSGHNTVSWYQQALGQGPQFIFQYYREEENGRGNFPPRFSGLQFPNYSSELNVNALELDDSALYLCASRPIAGGLTDTQYFGPGTRLTVL.

This clone has only a few counts. The chain recombines TRBV5-8 with TRBJ2-3; maybe TRBD2 (7 bases). Germline lookup yields CDR1 SGHTS and CDR2 YDEGEE. V lost 8 bases, J lost 12 bases, and 19 bases lay in between. The CDR3 has 12 residues. The CDR3 loop is CASRLRGGFQYF. CDR3 coding DNA: TGTGCCAGTCGACTTAGGGGGGGCTTTCAGTATTTT.

The chain combines TRBV25-1 with TRBJ1-2; no clear D gene. CDR1 is MGHDK, CDR2 SYGVNS, per germline. V lost 2 bases and J 4 bases, leaving 5 bases between the germline ends. The CDR3 has 12 amino acids. CDR3 amino acids: CASSEAVYGYTF. The CDR3 DNA follows: TGTGCCAGCAGTGAAGCAGTCTATGGCTACACCTTC.

The chain has TRBV3-1 (or the pseudogene TRBV3-2) and TRBJ2-3, with TRBD2 identical over 9 bases. The CDR3 totals 15 residues. Germline-derived CDR1 and CDR2 are LGHDT and YNNKEL (reference sequence). Trimming cost V 2 bases and J 4 bases; bases outside gene matches: 4. The CDR3 DNA sequence: TGTGCCAGCAGCCAATTGCGGGGGGGATCAGATACGCAGTATTTT. Translation gives CASSQLRGGSDTQYF.

The chain recombines TRBV6-6 with TRBJ1-6; maybe TRBD1 (5 bases). V was clipped by 6 bases and J by 11 bases, with 17 bases between them. Germline loops: CDR1 MNHNY, CDR2 SVGAGI (reference sequence). This CDR3 region has 14 residues. The CDR3 DNA sequence: TGTGCCAGCAGATCGGAGGGCGTAGGGGCACCCCTCCACTTT. Translating gives CASRSEGVGAPLHF.

The chain employs TRBV15 and TRBJ1-5; unclear D gene. Per the germline V gene, CDR1 is LNHNV and CDR2 is YYDKDF (reference sequence). The CDR3 totals 13 residues. The V gene lost 3 bases and the J gene lost 6 bases, with 9 bases spanning the gap. The CDR3 protein is CATSSQVVQPQHF. DNA of the CDR3: TGTGCCACCAGCAGTCAGGTCGTTCAGCCCCAGCATTTT.

Note on this clone: This CDR3 is also generated by other DNA sequences in the sample. J is TRBJ2-2 and V is TRBV4-2, with 13 bases lining up with TRBD2. There are 17 residues in the CDR3. Germline-derived CDR1 and CDR2 are LGHNA and YNFKEQ. V dropped 3 bases and J dropped 8; count of bases not matched to a gene: 9. The CDR3 DNA follows: TGTGCCAGCAGCCAGGTTACTAGCGGGGGGGCTAGTGGGGAGCTGTTTTTT. Protein sequence: CASSQVTSGGASGELFF.

This chain uses TRBV3-1 (or the pseudogene TRBV3-2) with TRBJ2-5, with 13 nucleotides matching TRBD2. CDR1 is LGHDT and CDR2 is YNNKEL in the germline V gene (reference sequence). This CDR3 is built from 16 residues. Trimming removed 5 bases from V and 4 bases from J; junction bases left unmatched: 7. CDR3 sequence: CASSIGTSGEVETQYF. CDR3 DNA: TGTGCCAGCAGCATTGGGACTAGCGGGGAAGTAGAGACCCAGTACTTC.

This clone was observed a single time. V gene TRBV4-2 combines with J gene TRBJ2-5; TRBD2 matches at 8 bases. The CDR3 consists of 14 residues. The ends lost 2 bases at V and 4 bases at J; junction bases unmatched: 3. Germline CDR1 is LGHNA and CDR2 is YNFKEQ. CDR3 DNA sequence: TGTGCCAGCAGCCAAACGGGGGGGCCAGAGACCCAGTACTTC. Translating gives CASSQTGGPETQYF.

The V gene is TRBV30, the J gene TRBJ1-5; perhaps TRBD1 as D (5 bases). Trimming left V 0 bases short and J 3 bases short, with 12 bases between. CDR1 is GTSNPN, CDR2 SVGIG, per germline (reference sequence). The CDR3 runs to 15 residues. The chain's CDR3 is CAWSVGQGLNQPQHF. CDR3 sequence (DNA): TGTGCCTGGAGTGTCGGGCAGGGCCTCAATCAGCCCCAGCATTTT.

The CDR3 is CALSPQESPLHF. The CDR3 region has the DNA TGTGCATTAAGTCCTCAAGAGTCACCCCTCCACTTT. The V gene is TRBV7-9, the J gene TRBJ1-6; D gene uncertain. This CDR3 is built from 12 residues. Germline CDR1 SEHNR, CDR2 FQNEAQ (reference sequence).

The rearrangement uses TRBV30 and TRBJ1-2, with TRBD1 as a possible D gene (5 bases). CDR1 is GTSNPN, CDR2 SVGIG, per germline (reference sequence). This CDR3 has 13 amino acids. V was shortened by 4 bases and J by 4 bases, with 13 bases between the two germline ends. CDR3 residues: CAWNTGEAYGYTF. CDR3 in DNA: TGTGCCTGGAACACAGGTGAGGCCTATGGCTACACCTTC. The variable domain in full, with the rest retrieved from reference TRBV30 and TRBJ1-2, is SQTIHQWPATLVQPVGSPLSLECTVEGTSNPNLYWYRQAAGRGLQLLFYSVGIGQISSEVPQNLSASRPQDRQFILSSKKLLLSDSGFYLCAWNTGEAYGYTFGSGTRLTVV.

V and J are TRBV18 and TRBJ1-6; D may be TRBD1 (6 bases). The CDR3 is 14 amino acids. The germline V gene encodes CDR1 KGHSH and CDR2 LQKENI. Deletions cut 2 bases from V and 7 bases from J, with 9 bases between. The CDR3 coding sequence is TGTGCCAGCTCACCATTGGGGGCGAATTCACCCCTCCACTTT. As protein: CASSPLGANSPLHF.

This clone appeared a few times. V gene TRBV2 combines with J gene TRBJ2-3, with 10 positions matching TRBD2. The CDR3 is 16 amino acids. The trim removed 6 bases at V and 5 bases at J, leaving 11 bases unmatched. Germline V gene lookup returns CDR1 SNHLY and CDR2 FYNNEI. CDR3 sequence: CASSETSGEWGDTQYF. CDR3 DNA sequence: TGTGCCAGCAGCGAAACTAGCGGGGAATGGGGAGATACGCAGTATTTT.

The chain combines TRBV7-9 with TRBJ2-1, with D maybe TRBD1 (5 bases). V was clipped by 0 bases and J by 3 bases, with 12 bases between them. The germline V gene has CDR1 SEHNR and CDR2 FQNEAQ (reference sequence). CDR3 length: 16 residues. CDR3 DNA: TGTGCCAGCAGCTTAGCTTCCCGCAGGGACTACAATGAGCAGTTCTTC. Protein sequence: CASSLASRRDYNEQFF.

In DNA form, the CDR3 reads TGTGCCATCAGTGCTACAGTCTTCCGTGGCTACACCTTC. It specifies CAISATVFRGYTF. V usage is TRBV10-3 and J usage is TRBJ1-2; D unclear. Germline V gives CDR1 ENHRY, CDR2 SYGVKD. The CDR3 is made up of 13 amino acids. Trimming shortened V by 4 bases and J by 7 bases, and 13 bases separated the two germline ends.

This rearrangement joins TRBV6-6 to TRBJ2-1; 11 bases match TRBD2. CDR3 size: 15 residues. The germline V gene has CDR1 MNHNY and CDR2 SVGAGI (reference sequence). V shed 6 bases, J shed 4 bases, and the junction held 5 bases outside the gene matches. The CDR3 loop is CASRASGGPYNEQFF. Here the CDR3 DNA reads TGTGCCAGCAGAGCTAGCGGGGGGCCTTACAATGAGCAGTTCTTC.